The subject of this entry is one T cell receptor (beta chain). This entry is derived from a study of T cell changes during pregnancy in multiple sclerosis. The CDR3 extends over 14 amino acids. With 3 bases clipped from V and 6 bases from J, the junction kept 8 bases outside the gene matches. Germline assignment: CDR1 GTSNPN and CDR2 SVGIG (reference sequence). Sequencing was performed with immunoSEQ multiplex PCR; in TCRdb, only in-frame clones are kept and a portion is missing. Among tens of thousands of clones, more than 90% were seen once, and the ten largest hold less than 2.5%. This TCR came from a female donor in good health, enrolled as a control in a pregnancy study. The rearrangement links TRBV30 to TRBJ1-2; TRBD1 matches 9 bases. Sequencing was performed on peripheral blood, taken in the second trimester of pregnancy. CDR3 nucleotide sequence: TGTGCCTGGAGCGAGGGACAGGGAGGTGATGGCTACACCTTC. It translates to CAWSEGQGGDGYTF.